This TCR beta chain was obtained from a study of OX40 agonist ivuxolimab in advanced cancers. Study overall: Patients receiving dose escalation had hepatocellular carcinoma, melanoma, renal cell or head and neck cancer. A history of anti-PD-1, anti-PD-L1 or anti-CTLA-4 therapy was acceptable, and roughly 40% had some.

Only in-frame clones appear in the TCRdb table, and some are missing; sequencing was by immunoSEQ multiplex PCR. The sample shows about 70,000 clones, 80% to 90% of them seen only once. The CDR3 is made up of 15 amino acids. V was clipped by 1 base and J by 7 bases, with 11 bases between them. CDR1 is LGHNT and CDR2 is FRNRAP in the germline V gene. Excluded were patients having autoimmune disease history or systemic immunosuppression. The clonotype originates from an adult with an advanced solid tumor such as melanoma, head and neck, liver or kidney cancer. The sample here was CD4+ or CD8+ T cells sorted from blood, taken in a trial of the OX40 agonist ivuxolimab. The V call is TRBV12-5, the J call TRBJ1-6, with D possibly being TRBD1 (5 bases). The CDR3: CASGLARGGNSPLHF. The CDR3 DNA sequence: TGTGCTAGTGGTTTGGCCCGGGGCGGGAATTCACCCCTCCACTTT.